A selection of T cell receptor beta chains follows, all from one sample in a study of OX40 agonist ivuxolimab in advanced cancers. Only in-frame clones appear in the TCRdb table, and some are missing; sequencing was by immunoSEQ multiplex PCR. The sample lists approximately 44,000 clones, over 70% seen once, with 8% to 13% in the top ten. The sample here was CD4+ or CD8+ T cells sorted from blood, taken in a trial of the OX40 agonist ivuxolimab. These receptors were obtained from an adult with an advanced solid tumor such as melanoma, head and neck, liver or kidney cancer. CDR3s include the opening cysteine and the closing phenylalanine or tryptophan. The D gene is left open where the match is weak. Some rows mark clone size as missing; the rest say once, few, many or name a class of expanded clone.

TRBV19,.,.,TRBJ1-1,CASSMKSGGGMRMNTEAFF,TGTGCCAGTAGTATGAAATCTGGGGGGGGAATGAGGATGAACACTGAAGCTTTCTTT
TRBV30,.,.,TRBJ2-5,CAWSWVQETQYF,TGTGCCTGGTCTTGGGTTCAGGAGACCCAGTACTTC
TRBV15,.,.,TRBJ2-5,CATSRASSQETQYF,TGTGCCACCAGCAGAGCTAGCAGCCAAGAGACCCAGTACTTC
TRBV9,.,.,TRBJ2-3,CASSVGSGTGGDTQYF,TGTGCCAGCAGCGTAGGATCGGGGACCGGGGGAGATACGCAGTATTTT
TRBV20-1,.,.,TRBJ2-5,CSARMLGTQYF,TGCAGTGCTAGGATGTTGGGGACCCAGTACTTC
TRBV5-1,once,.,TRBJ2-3,CASSLQDARDTQYF,TGCGCCAGCAGCCTCCAGGACGCCCGCGATACGCAGTATTTT
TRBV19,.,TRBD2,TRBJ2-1,CASKEVAGGPEEQFF,TGTGCCAGTAAAGAGGTAGCGGGAGGGCCCGAGGAGCAGTTCTTC
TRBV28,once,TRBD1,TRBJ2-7,CASSEGQGVSYEQYF,TGTGCCAGCAGTGAAGGGCAGGGGGTATCCTACGAGCAGTACTTC
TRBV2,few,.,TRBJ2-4,CASTYDSVTNIQYF,TGTGCCAGCACTTATGACAGTGTCACAAACATTCAGTACTTC
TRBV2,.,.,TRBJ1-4,CASSETPGVNEKLFF,TGTGCCAGCAGTGAAACCCCGGGAGTTAATGAAAAACTGTTTTTT
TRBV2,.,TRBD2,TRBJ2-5,CANKGGLAGDSVTQYF,TGTGCCAACAAGGGGGGACTAGCGGGAGATTCGGTGACCCAGTACTTC
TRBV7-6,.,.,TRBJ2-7,CASSLEVAQTVSYEQYF,TGTGCCAGCAGCTTAGAGGTTGCACAGACCGTCTCCTACGAGCAGTACTTC
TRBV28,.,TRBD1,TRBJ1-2,CASSLGTGTGYTF,TGTGCCAGCAGCCTAGGGACAGGGACTGGCTACACCTTC